This entry is about one T cell receptor beta chain. CDR1 is SGHNT and CDR2 is YYREEE in the germline V gene (reference sequence). The junction had 6 bases not matched to a gene; V was cut back by 4 bases and J by 1 base. The length of the CDR3 is 17 residues. This sample stems from a study of cytomegalovirus exposure and HLA in healthy donors. Amplification used 60 Vbeta primers and 13 Jbeta primers. Sequencing was performed with immunoSEQ multiplex PCR; in TCRdb, only in-frame clones are kept and a portion is missing. The sample lists some 150,000 clones; about four fifths were seen once. The source material was PBMCs. The V gene is TRBV5-4, the J gene TRBJ2-5, with 14 bases matching TRBD2. The receptor was isolated from a woman under 40 in good health and CMV-seropositive. The CDR3 sequence is CASSRGTSGGGQETQYF. CDR3 DNA sequence: TGTGCCAGCAGCCGGGGGACTAGCGGGGGAGGCCAAGAGACCCAGTACTTC.